Presented here are 19 T cell receptor beta chains from one specimen sequenced in a study of T-cell reconstitution after alpha-beta-depleted transplantation in children. Unique molecular identifiers were built into the TCRbeta library. TCRdb analysed the PCR reads with MiXCR anew, one entry per CDR3 protein. The table includes 610,000 or so distinct CDR3 sequences, roughly a quarter detected once. The sample was PBMCs, taken before TCRalphabeta/CD19-depleted stem cell transplant. Every receptor here comes from a boy younger than two with Wiskott-Aldrich syndrome, due to receive a stem cell transplant.

The chain carries TRBV5-6 and TRBJ2-1; 8 bases match TRBD2. The CDR3 consists of 16 residues. Trimming took 4 bases from V and 0 from J; bases not matched to a gene: 6. Germline V gene sequence: CDR1 SGHDT, CDR2 YYEEEE. In DNA form, the CDR3 reads TGTGCCAGCAGCCGGACTAGCCTGAGCTCCTACAATGAGCAGTTCTTC. Amino acid sequence: CASSRTSLSSYNEQFF.

This clonotype was observed a few times. V usage is TRBV9 and J usage is TRBJ2-1, with 9 bases that match TRBD2. Germline assignment: CDR1 SGDLS and CDR2 YYNGEE. The ends lost 3 bases at V and 7 bases at J; junction bases unmatched: 8. The CDR3 spans 15 residues. The CDR3 loop is CASSGGLAMRNEQFF. CDR3 DNA: TGTGCCAGCAGCGGCGGACTAGCGATGAGGAATGAGCAGTTCTTC.

There are a few counts of this clonotype. CDR3 in DNA: TGTGCCAGCAGAGTACAGGGATGGAATGGCTACACCTTC. Residues: CASRVQGWNGYTF. The chain combines TRBV27 with TRBJ1-2, with TRBD1 as a possible D gene (6 bases). Trimming cost V 6 bases and J 6 bases, with 14 bases left between them. The CDR3 extends over 13 amino acids. In germline, CDR1 is MNHEY, CDR2 SMNVEV (reference sequence).

This clonotype was observed a few times. The chain carries TRBV2 and TRBJ2-3; D might be TRBD1 (5 bases). Germline values: CDR1 SNHLY, CDR2 FYNNEI. CDR3 length equals 15 residues. V was cut by 7 bases and J by 0 bases, with 14 bases left in between. The CDR3 loop reads CASTPGLSSTDTQYF. The CDR3 DNA sequence: TGTGCCAGCACGCCAGGGCTGTCGAGCACAGATACGCAGTATTTT.

This clonotype was seen a few times. The CDR3 DNA reads as TGCGCCAGCAGCTTGAAAGAGATAGGTGAATACAATGAGCAGTTCTTC. Its translation is CASSLKEIGEYNEQFF. The V and J genes are TRBV5-1 and TRBJ2-1; D uncertain. V was trimmed by 1 base and J by 4 bases, leaving 15 bases between them. The CDR3 runs 16 residues. Germline V lookup: CDR1 SGHRS, CDR2 YFSETQ.

The chain carries TRBV7-9 and TRBJ1-1; TRBD1 matches at 7 bases. The junction had 7 bases not matched to a gene; V was cut back by 5 bases and J by 4 bases. This CDR3 has 14 residues. Germline V gives CDR1 SEHNR, CDR2 FQNEAQ (reference sequence). The CDR3 DNA sequence: TGTGCCAGCAGCAAAACGACAGGGAGCACTGAAGCTTTCTTT. This translates into CASSKTTGSTEAFF.

The chain combines TRBV20-1 with TRBJ2-5, with TRBD2 matching over 8 bases. Germline trimming cut 4 bases from V and 3 bases from J; bases unmatched to any gene: 4. The V gene's germline CDR1 is DFQATT and CDR2 SNEGSKA (reference sequence). The CDR3 runs to 13 residues. This chain's CDR3 is CSATAGVEETQYF. CDR3 coding DNA: TGCAGTGCTACAGCGGGAGTAGAAGAGACCCAGTACTTC.

This clonotype was found a few times. The rearrangement uses TRBV20-1 and TRBJ2-2; 9 nucleotides line up with TRBD2. The CDR3 covers 14 residues. The germline gives CDR1 DFQATT, CDR2 SNEGSKA (reference sequence). Trimming at V came to 4 bases and at J to 4 bases, leaving 4 bases not matched to a gene. This CDR3 is CSANGGRGTGELFF. CDR3 coding DNA: TGCAGTGCTAACGGCGGGAGGGGCACCGGGGAGCTGTTTTTT.

The CDR3 DNA sequence: TGCGCCAGCAGCCGAACCAGGGGGCGAGAGACCCAGTACTTC. Its protein is CASSRTRGRETQYF. V usage is TRBV5-1 and J usage is TRBJ2-5; 8 bases are a match to TRBD1. Germline V lookup: CDR1 SGHRS, CDR2 YFSETQ. V was clipped by 4 bases and J by 4 bases; unmatched bases: 6. This CDR3 region has 14 residues. The full variable domain, its missing parts supplied by reference TRBV5-1 and TRBJ2-5, is KAGVTQTPRYLIKTRGQQVTLSCSPISGHRSVSWYQQTPGQGLQFLFEYFSETQRNKGNFPGRFSGRQFSNSRSEMNVSTLELGDSALYLCASSRTRGRETQYFGPGTRLLVL.

This clonotype was picked up a small number of times. The chain combines TRBV5-1 with TRBJ1-1; D unclear. The CDR3 covers 14 residues. Germline CDR1 SGHRS, CDR2 YFSETQ. With 2 bases removed from V and 1 base from J, the gap between germline ends came to 9 bases. The CDR3 DNA reads as TGCGCCAGCAGCTTAACTAGCACGAACACTGAAGCTTTCTTT. Protein sequence: CASSLTSTNTEAFF.

This clonotype was picked up a small number of times. V and J are TRBV5-1 and TRBJ2-7; 7 nucleotides agree with TRBD1. The CDR3 runs 14 residues. Germline trimming cut 4 bases from V and 2 bases from J; bases unmatched to any gene: 6. Germline assignment: CDR1 SGHRS and CDR2 YFSETQ. DNA of the CDR3: TGCGCCAGCAGCGGAGACAGGGAAACCTACGAGCAGTACTTC. Translated, it gives CASSGDRETYEQYF.

This chain links TRBV12-3 or TRBV12-4 with TRBJ2-7, with TRBD2 as a possible D gene (6 bases). Trimming took 5 bases from V and 1 from J, leaving 18 bases between them. There are 16 residues in the CDR3. The CDR3 here is CASSHDTGRYSYEQYF. CDR3 DNA sequence: TGTGCCAGCAGTCACGATACGGGGAGGTATTCCTACGAGCAGTACTTC.

A few counts support this clonotype. The chain couples TRBV30 to TRBJ2-2; 12 nucleotides line up with TRBD2. Germline CDR1 reads GTSNPN; CDR2 reads SVGIG (reference sequence). The length of the CDR3 is 17 residues. V was pared by 1 base and J by 6 bases, with 9 bases of the junction left unmatched. CDR3 nucleotides: TGTGCCTGGAGTGACTGGACTAGCGGGAAAACCCCCGGGGAGCTGTTTTTT. This translates into CAWSDWTSGKTPGELFF. Complete variable domain (other parts from reference TRBV30 and TRBJ2-2): SQTIHQWPATLVQPVGSPLSLECTVEGTSNPNLYWYRQAAGRGLQLLFYSVGIGQISSEVPQNLSASRPQDRQFILSSKKLLLSDSGFYLCAWSDWTSGKTPGELFFGEGSRLTVL.

In this sample, this clonotype turned up a few times. The J gene is TRBJ2-7, the V gene TRBV7-2; TRBD2 matches 7 bases. This CDR3 comprises 14 residues. With V trimmed by 6 bases and J by 4 bases, 9 bases remained unmatched. In germline, CDR1 is SGHTA, CDR2 FQGNSA. This CDR3 is CASSRGTTRYEQYF. CDR3 in DNA: TGTGCCAGCAGTCGAGGGACTACCCGTTACGAGCAGTACTTC.

This clonotype was seen a few times. J is TRBJ1-6 and V is TRBV5-1; TRBD1 is a possible D gene (6 bases). Germline lookup yields CDR1 SGHRS and CDR2 YFSETQ. The CDR3 length is 14 residues. Trimming removed 4 bases at V and 7 bases at J, with 12 bases between. CDR3 DNA sequence: TGCGCCAGCAGCCAGGCTCAGGGGAATTCACCCCTCCACTTT. Its protein is CASSQAQGNSPLHF. Together with reference TRBV5-1 and TRBJ1-6, the CDR3 gives the full variable domain: KAGVTQTPRYLIKTRGQQVTLSCSPISGHRSVSWYQQTPGQGLQFLFEYFSETQRNKGNFPGRFSGRQFSNSRSEMNVSTLELGDSALYLCASSQAQGNSPLHFGNGTRLTVT.

The sample holds a few counts of this clonotype. The genes are TRBV4-1 and TRBJ2-5, with 7 bases aligning to TRBD2. The CDR3 runs to 15 residues. Germline assignment: CDR1 MGHRA and CDR2 YSYEKL. J was trimmed by 4 bases and V by 1 base; bases with no gene match: 6. The CDR3 loop reads CASSQGPGGPETQYF. The CDR3 region has the DNA TGCGCCAGCAGCCAAGGGCCGGGAGGTCCAGAGACCCAGTACTTC.

The chain links TRBV27 to TRBJ2-1, with 8 positions matching TRBD1. The CDR3 totals 19 residues. V was pared by 7 bases and J by 2 bases, with 19 bases of the junction left unmatched. CDR1 is MNHEY and CDR2 is SMNVEV in the germline V gene (reference sequence). CDR3 DNA: TGTGCCAGCACCCTACGTAGGACAGGGCTTCAACATGCCTACAATGAGCAGTTCTTC. This encodes CASTLRRTGLQHAYNEQFF.

CDR3 DNA: TGCGCCAGCAGCATGGGACTAGCGGGACTCAATGAGCAGTTCTTC. Translating gives CASSMGLAGLNEQFF. V and J are TRBV5-1 and TRBJ2-1; 13 positions match TRBD2. The CDR3 loop spans 15 amino acids. J lost 6 bases, V lost 4 bases, and 4 bases had no gene match. Germline CDR1 reads SGHRS; CDR2 reads YFSETQ.

This clonotype appeared a single time. The rearrangement links TRBV5-1 to TRBJ1-4; no clear D. This CDR3 has 15 amino acids. V was pared by 4 bases and J by 5 bases, with 15 bases between. Germline V CDR1 and CDR2: SGHRS, YFSETQ. CDR3 sequence reads: CASSLNTGRNEKLFF. The DNA for the CDR3 is TGCGCCAGCAGCCTAAACACCGGAAGGAATGAAAAACTGTTTTTT.